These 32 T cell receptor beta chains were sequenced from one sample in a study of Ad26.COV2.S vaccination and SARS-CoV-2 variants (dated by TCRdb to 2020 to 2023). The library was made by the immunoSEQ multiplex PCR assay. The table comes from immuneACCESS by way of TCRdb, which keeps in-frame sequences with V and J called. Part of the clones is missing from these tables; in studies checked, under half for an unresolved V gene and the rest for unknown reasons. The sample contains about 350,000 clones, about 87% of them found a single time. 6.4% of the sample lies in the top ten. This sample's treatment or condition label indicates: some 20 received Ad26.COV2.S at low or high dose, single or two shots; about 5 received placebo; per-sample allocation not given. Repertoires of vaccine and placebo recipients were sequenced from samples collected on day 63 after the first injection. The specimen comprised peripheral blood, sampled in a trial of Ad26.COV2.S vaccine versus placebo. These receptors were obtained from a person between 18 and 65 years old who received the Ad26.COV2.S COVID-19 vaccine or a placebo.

CDR3 sequence reads: CASSYTRDRVTNYEQYF. CDR3 DNA: TGTGCCAGCAGCTACACCCGGGACAGGGTTACCAACTACGAGCAGTACTTC. The chain uses TRBV11-2 and TRBJ2-7; 9 bases fit TRBD1. CDR1 and CDR2 from the germline V gene are SGHAT and FQNNGV. With V trimmed by 4 bases and J by 3 bases, 13 bases remained unmatched. This CDR3 comprises 17 residues.

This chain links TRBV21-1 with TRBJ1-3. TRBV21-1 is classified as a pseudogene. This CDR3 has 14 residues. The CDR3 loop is CASSKITAGNTIYF. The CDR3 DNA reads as TGTGCCAGCAGCAAAATCACGGCTGGAAACACCATATATTTT.

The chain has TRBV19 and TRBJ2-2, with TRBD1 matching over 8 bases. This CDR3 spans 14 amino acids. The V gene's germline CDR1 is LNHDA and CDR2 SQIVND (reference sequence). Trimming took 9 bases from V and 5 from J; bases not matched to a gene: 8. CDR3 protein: CARSRDRRTGELFF. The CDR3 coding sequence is TGTGCCAGGAGCCGGGACAGGCGAACCGGGGAGCTGTTTTTT.

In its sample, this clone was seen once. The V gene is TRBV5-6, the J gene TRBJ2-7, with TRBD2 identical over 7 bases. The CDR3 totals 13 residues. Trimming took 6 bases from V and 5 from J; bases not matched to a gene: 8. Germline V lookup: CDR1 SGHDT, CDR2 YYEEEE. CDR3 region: CASTVAGLHEQYF. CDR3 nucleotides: TGTGCCAGCACCGTAGCGGGTTTACACGAGCAGTACTTC. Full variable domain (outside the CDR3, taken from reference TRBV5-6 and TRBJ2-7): DAGVTQSPTHLIKTRGQQVTLRCSPKSGHDTVSWYQQALGQGPQFIFQYYEEEERQRGNFPDRFSGHQFPNYSSELNVNALLLGDSALYLCASTVAGLHEQYFGPGTRLTVT.

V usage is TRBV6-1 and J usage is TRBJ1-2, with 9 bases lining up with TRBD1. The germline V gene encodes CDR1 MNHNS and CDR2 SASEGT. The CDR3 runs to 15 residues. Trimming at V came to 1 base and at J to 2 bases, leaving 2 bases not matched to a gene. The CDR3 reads CASSEGDRVNYGYTF. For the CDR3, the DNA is TGTGCCAGCAGTGAAGGGGACAGGGTAAACTATGGCTACACCTTC.

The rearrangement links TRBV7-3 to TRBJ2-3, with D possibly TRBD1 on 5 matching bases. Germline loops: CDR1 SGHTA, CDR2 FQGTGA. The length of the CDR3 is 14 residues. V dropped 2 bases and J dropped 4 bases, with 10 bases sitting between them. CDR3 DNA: TGTGCCAGCAGCTTACAAGGGGCCCCAGATACGCAGTATTTT. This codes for CASSLQGAPDTQYF. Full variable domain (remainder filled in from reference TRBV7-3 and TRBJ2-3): GAGVSQTPSNKVTEKGKYVELRCDPISGHTALYWYRQSLGQGPEFLIYFQGTGAADDSGLPNDRFFAVRPEGSVSTLKIQRTERGDSAVYLCASSLQGAPDTQYFGPGTRLTVL.

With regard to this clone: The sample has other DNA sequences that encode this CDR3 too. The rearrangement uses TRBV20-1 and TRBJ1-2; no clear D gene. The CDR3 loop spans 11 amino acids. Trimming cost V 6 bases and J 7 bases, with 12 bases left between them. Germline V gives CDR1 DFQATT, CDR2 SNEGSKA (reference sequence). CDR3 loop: CSATPFAGYTF. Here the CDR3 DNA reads TGCAGTGCCACCCCTTTTGCTGGCTACACCTTC.

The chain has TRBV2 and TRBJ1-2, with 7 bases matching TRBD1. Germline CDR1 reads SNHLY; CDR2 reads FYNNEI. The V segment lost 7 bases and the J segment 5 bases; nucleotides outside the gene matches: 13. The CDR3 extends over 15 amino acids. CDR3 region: CASMEGDSRFYGYTF. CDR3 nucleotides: TGTGCCAGCATGGAGGGGGACAGTAGGTTTTATGGCTACACCTTC.

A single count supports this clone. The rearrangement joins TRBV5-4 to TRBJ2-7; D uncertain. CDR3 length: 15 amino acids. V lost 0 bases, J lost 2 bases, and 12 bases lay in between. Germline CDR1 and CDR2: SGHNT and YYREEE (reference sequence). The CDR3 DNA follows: TGTGCCAGCAGCTTGGGAGGATCCGCTACCTACGAGCAGTACTTC. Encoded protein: CASSLGGSATYEQYF. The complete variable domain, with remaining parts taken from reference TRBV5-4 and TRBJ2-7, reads ETGVTQSPTHLIKTRGQQVTLRCSSQSGHNTVSWYQQALGQGPQFIFQYYREEENGRGNFPPRFSGLQFPNYSSELNVNALELDDSALYLCASSLGGSATYEQYFGPGTRLTVT.

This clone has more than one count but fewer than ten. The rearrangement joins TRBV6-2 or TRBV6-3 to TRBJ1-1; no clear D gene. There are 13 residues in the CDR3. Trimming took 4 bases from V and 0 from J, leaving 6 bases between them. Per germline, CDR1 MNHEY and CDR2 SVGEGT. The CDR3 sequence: CASSFKMNTEAFF. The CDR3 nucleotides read TGTGCCAGCAGTTTTAAGATGAACACTGAAGCTTTCTTT.

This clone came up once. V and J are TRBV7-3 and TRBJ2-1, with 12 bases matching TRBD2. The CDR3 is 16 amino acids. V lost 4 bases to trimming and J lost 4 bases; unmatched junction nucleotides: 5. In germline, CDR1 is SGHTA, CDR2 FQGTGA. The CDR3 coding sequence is TGTGCCAGCAGCTCGGGACTAGCGGGTCCTTACAATGAGCAGTTCTTC. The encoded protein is CASSSGLAGPYNEQFF.

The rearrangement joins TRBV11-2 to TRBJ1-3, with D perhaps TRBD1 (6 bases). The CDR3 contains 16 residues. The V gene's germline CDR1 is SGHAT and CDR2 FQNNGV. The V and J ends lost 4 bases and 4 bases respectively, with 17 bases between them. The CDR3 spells CASSSITTGIGNTIYF. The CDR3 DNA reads TGTGCCAGCAGCTCGATTACGACAGGAATAGGAAACACCATATATTTT.

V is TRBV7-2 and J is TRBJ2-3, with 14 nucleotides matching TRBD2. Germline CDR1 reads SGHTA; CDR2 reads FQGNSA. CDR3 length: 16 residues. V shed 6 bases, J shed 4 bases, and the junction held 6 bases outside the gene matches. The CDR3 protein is CASRETSGGGADTQYF. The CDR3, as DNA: TGTGCCAGCAGGGAGACTAGCGGGGGGGGAGCAGATACGCAGTATTTT.

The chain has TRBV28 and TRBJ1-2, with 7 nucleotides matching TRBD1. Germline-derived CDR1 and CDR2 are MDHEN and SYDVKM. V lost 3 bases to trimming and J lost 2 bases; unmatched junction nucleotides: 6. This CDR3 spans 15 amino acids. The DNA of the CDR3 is TGTGCCAGCAGTTTCTCTGGCAGGGGGAACTATGGCTACACCTTC. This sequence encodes CASSFSGRGNYGYTF.

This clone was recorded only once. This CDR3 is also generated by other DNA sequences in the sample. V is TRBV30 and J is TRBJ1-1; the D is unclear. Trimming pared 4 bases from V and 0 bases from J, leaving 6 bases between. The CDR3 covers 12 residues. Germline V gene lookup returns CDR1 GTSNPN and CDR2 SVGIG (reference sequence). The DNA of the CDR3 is TGTGCCTGGACGGTTATGAACACTGAAGCTTTCTTT. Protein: CAWTVMNTEAFF.

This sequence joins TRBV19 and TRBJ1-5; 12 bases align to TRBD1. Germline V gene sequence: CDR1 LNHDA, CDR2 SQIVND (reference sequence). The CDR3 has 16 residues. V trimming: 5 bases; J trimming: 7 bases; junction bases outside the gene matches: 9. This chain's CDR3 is CASSVGDRGLGQPQHF. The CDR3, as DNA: TGTGCCAGTAGTGTAGGGGACAGGGGGCTCGGACAGCCCCAGCATTTT.

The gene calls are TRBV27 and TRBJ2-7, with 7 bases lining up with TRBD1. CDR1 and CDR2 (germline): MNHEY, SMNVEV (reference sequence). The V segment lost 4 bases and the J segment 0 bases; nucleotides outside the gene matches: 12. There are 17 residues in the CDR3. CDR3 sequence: CASSSYDRARGSYEQYF. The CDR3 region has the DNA TGTGCCAGCAGTTCCTACGACAGGGCCAGGGGCTCCTACGAGCAGTACTTC.

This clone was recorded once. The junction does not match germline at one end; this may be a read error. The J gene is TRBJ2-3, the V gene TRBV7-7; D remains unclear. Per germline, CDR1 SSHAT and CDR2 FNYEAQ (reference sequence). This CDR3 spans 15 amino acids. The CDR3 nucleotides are TGTGCTAGCAGCTTGGCTGGGGTTGGCACAGATACGCAGTATTTT. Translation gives CASSLAGVGTDTQYF.

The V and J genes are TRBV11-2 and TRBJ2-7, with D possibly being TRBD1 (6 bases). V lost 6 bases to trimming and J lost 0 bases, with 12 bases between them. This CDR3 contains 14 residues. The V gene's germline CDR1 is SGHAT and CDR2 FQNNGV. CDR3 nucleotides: TGTGCCAGCAGTCCGACAGGACCCTCCTACGAGCAGTACTTC. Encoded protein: CASSPTGPSYEQYF. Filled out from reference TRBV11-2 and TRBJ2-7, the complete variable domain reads EAGVAQSPRYKIIEKRQSVAFWCNPISGHATLYWYQQILGQGPKLLIQFQNNGVVDDSQLPKDRFSAERLKGVDSTLKIQPAKLEDSAVYLCASSPTGPSYEQYFGPGTRLTVT.

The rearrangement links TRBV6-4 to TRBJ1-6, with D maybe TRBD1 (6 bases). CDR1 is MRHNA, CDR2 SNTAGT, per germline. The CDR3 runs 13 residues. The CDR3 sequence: CAVEEQGCSPLHF. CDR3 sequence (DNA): TGTGCGGTAGAGGAGCAGGGGTGCTCACCCCTCCACTTT.

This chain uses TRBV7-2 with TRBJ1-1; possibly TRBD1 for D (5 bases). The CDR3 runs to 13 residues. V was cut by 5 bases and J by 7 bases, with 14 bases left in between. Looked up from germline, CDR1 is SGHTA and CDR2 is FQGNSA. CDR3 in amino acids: CASSLGRGVEAFF. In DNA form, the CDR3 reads TGTGCCAGCAGCCTAGGAAGGGGCGTTGAAGCTTTCTTT.

This chain's CDR3 is CASSLEPNYNEQFF. CDR3 coding DNA: TGTGCCAGCAGCTTAGAACCAAATTACAATGAGCAGTTCTTC. The chain links TRBV11-2 to TRBJ2-1, with D unclear. V lost 0 bases to trimming and J lost 4 bases, with 7 bases between them. The germline V gene encodes CDR1 SGHAT and CDR2 FQNNGV. This CDR3 region has 14 residues.

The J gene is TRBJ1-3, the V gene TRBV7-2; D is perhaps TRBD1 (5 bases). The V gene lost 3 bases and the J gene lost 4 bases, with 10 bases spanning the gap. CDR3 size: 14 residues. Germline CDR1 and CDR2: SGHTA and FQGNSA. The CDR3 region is CASSFSGIGNTIYF. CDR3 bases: TGTGCCAGCAGCTTCTCAGGGATAGGAAACACCATATATTTT.

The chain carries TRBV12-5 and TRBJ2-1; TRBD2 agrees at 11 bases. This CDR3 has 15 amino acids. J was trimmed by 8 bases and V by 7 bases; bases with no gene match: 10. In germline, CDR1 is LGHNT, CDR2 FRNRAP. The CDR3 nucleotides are TGTGCTAGTGCCGATCAACTAGCGGGAGTGCATGAGCAGTTCTTC. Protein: CASADQLAGVHEQFF.

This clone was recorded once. The CDR3 DNA reads as TGTGCCAGCGCGGGGTGGGATCAGCCCCAGCATTTT. Encoded protein: CASAGWDQPQHF. The rearrangement uses TRBV7-9 and TRBJ1-5; unclear D gene. CDR3 size: 12 residues. Trimming took 8 bases from V and 5 from J, leaving 10 bases between them. Germline lookup yields CDR1 SEHNR and CDR2 FQNEAQ (reference sequence).

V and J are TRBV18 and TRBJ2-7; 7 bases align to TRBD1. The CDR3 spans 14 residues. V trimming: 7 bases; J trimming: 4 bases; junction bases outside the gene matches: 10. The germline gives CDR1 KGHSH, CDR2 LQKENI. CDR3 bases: TGTGCCAGCTACGCCAAGGGGGCGCGGTACGAGCAGTACTTC. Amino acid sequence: CASYAKGARYEQYF.

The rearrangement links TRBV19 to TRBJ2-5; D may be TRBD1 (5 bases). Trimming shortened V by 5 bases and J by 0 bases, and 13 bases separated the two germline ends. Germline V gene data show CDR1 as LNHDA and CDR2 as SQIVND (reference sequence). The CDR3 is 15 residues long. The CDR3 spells CASSSQGMYQETQYF. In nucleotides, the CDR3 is TGTGCCAGTAGTTCTCAGGGAATGTACCAAGAGACCCAGTACTTC.

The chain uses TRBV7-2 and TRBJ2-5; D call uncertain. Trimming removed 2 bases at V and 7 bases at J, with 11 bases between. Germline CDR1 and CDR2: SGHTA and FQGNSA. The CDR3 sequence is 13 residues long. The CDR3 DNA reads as TGTGCCAGCAGCTTAACCGCCCCCGGGACCCAGTACTTC. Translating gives CASSLTAPGTQYF. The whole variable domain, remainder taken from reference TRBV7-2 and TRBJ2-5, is GAGVSQSPSNKVTEKGKDVELRCDPISGHTALYWYRQSLGQGLEFLIYFQGNSAPDKSGLPSDRFSAERTGGSVSTLTIQRTQQEDSAVYLCASSLTAPGTQYFGPGTRLLVL.

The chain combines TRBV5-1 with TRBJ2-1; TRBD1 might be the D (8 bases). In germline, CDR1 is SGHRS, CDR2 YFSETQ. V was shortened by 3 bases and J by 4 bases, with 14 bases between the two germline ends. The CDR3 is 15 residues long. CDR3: CASSSGGTGYNEQFF. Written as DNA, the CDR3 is TGCGCCAGCAGCTCCGGGGGGACAGGTTACAATGAGCAGTTCTTC.

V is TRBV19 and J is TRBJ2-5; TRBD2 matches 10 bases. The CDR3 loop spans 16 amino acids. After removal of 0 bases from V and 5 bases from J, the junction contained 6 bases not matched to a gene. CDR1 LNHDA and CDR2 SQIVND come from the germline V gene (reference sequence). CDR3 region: CASSIDVTSGMETQYF. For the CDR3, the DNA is TGTGCCAGTAGTATAGATGTAACTAGCGGGATGGAGACCCAGTACTTC. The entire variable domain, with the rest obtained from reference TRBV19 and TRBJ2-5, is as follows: DGGITQSPKYLFRKEGQNVTLSCEQNLNHDAMYWYRQDPGQGLRLIYYSQIVNDFQKGDIAEGYSVSREKKESFPLTVTSAQKNPTAFYLCASSIDVTSGMETQYFGPGTRLLVL.

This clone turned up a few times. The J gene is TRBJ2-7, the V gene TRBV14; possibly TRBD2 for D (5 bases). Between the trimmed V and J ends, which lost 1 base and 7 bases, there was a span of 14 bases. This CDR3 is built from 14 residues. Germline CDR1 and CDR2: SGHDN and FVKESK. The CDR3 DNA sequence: TGTGCCAGCAGCCAAGTCGGGATAGGGATTGAGCAGTACTTC. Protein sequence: CASSQVGIGIEQYF.

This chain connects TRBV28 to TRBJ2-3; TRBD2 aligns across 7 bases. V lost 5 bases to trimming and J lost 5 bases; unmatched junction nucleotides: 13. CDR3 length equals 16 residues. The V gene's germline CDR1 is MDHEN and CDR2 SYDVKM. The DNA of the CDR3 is TGTGCCAGCAGTCCCAGTGCGGGGAGGGCCCTAGATACGCAGTATTTT. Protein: CASSPSAGRALDTQYF. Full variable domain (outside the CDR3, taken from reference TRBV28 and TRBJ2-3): DVKVTQSSRYLVKRTGEKVFLECVQDMDHENMFWYRQDPGLGLRLIYFSYDVKMKEKGDIPEGYSVSREKKERFSLILESASTNQTSMYLCASSPSAGRALDTQYFGPGTRLTVL.